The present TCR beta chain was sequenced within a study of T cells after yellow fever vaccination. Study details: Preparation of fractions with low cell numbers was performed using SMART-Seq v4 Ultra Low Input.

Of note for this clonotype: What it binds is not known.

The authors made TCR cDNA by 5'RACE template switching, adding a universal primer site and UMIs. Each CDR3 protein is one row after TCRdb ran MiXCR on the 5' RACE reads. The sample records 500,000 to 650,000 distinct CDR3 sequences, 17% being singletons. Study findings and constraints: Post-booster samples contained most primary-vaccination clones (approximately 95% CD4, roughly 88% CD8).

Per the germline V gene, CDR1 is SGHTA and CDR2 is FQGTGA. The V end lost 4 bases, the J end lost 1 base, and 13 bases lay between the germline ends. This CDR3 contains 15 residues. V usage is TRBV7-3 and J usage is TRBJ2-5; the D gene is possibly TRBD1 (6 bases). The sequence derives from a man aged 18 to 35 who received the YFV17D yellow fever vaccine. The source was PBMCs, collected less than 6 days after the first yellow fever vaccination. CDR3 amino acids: CASSSGTIPQETQYF. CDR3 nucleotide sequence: TGTGCCAGCAGCTCTGGGACAATTCCCCAAGAGACCCAGTACTTC.